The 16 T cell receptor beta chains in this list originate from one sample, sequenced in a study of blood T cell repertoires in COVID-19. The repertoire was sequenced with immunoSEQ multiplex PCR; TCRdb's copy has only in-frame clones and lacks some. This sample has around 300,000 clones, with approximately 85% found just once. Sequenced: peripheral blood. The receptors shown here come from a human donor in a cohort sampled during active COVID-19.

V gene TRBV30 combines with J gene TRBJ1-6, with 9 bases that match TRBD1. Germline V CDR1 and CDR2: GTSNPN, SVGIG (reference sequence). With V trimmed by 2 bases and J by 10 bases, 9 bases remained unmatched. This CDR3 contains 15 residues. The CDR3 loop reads CAWSPRWDRDSPLHF. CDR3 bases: TGTGCCTGGAGTCCCCGGTGGGACAGGGACTCACCCCTCCACTTT.

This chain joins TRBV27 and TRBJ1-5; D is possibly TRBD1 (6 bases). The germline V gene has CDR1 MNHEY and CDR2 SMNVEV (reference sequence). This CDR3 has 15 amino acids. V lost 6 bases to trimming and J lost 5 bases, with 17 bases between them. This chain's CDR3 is CASRLSTGWDQPQHF. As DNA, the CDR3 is TGTGCCAGCAGATTAAGCACAGGGTGGGATCAGCCCCAGCATTTT.

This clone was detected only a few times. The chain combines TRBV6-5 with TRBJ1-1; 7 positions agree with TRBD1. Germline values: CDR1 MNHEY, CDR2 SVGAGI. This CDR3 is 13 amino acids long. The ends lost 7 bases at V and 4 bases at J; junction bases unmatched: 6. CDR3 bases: TGTGCCAGCACCTCGGGACAGTCCACTGAAGCTTTCTTT. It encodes CASTSGQSTEAFF.

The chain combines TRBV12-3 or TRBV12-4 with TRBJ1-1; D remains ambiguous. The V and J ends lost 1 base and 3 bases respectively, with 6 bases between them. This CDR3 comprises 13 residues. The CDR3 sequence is CASSLGEYTEAFF. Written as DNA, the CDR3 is TGTGCCAGCAGTTTAGGAGAGTACACTGAAGCTTTCTTT.

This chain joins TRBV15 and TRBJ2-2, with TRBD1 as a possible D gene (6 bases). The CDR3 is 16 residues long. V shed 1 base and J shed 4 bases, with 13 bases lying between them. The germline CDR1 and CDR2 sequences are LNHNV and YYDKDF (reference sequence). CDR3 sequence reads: CATSRVWGLGTGELFF. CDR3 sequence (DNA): TGTGCCACCAGCAGAGTTTGGGGGCTGGGCACCGGGGAGCTGTTTTTT.

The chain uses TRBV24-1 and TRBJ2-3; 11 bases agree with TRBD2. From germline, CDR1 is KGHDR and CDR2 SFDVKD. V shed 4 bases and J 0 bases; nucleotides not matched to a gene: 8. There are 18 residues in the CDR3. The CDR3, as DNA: TGTGCCACCAGTGAAGGGCTAGCGGGGGGTATGAGCACAGATACGCAGTATTTT. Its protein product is CATSEGLAGGMSTDTQYF.

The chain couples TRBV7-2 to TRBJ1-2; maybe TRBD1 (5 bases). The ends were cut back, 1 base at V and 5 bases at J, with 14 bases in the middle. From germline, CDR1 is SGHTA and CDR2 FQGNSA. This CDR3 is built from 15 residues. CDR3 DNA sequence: TGTGCCAGCAGCTTAGACGGCGGGGGTTTTTATGGCTACACCTTC. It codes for CASSLDGGGFYGYTF.

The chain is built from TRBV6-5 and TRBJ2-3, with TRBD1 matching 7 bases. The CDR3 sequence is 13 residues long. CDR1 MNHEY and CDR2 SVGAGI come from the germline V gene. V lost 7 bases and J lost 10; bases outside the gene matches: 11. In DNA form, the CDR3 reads TGTGCCAGCACGGGACAGCCCGGGGAAGCGCAGTATTTT. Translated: CASTGQPGEAQYF.

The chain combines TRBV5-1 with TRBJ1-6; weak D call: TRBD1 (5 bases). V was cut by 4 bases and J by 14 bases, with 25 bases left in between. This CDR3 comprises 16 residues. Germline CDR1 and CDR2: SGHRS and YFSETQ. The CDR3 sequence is CASSPGGTGAAKALHF. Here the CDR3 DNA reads TGCGCCAGCAGCCCGGGAGGCACAGGCGCCGCGAAAGCCCTCCACTTT.

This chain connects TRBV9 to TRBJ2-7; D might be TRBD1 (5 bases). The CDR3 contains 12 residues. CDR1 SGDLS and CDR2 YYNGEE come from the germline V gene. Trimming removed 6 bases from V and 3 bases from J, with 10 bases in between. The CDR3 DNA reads TGTGCCAGCAAGAAAGACAGCTACGAGCAGTACTTC. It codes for CASKKDSYEQYF. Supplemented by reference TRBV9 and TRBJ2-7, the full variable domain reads DSGVTQTPKHLITATGQRVTLRCSPRSGDLSVYWYQQSLDQGLQFLIQYYNGEERAKGNILERFSAQQFPDLHSELNLSSLELGDSALYFCASKKDSYEQYFGPGTRLTVT.

Written as DNA, the CDR3 is TGCAGTGCCCTCATCTACGGGGAGCTGTTTTTT. Amino acids: CSALIYGELFF. The rearrangement uses TRBV20-1 and TRBJ2-2; D unresolved. With 6 bases removed from V and 7 bases from J, the gap between germline ends came to 9 bases. The CDR3 is 11 residues long. The V gene's germline CDR1 is DFQATT and CDR2 SNEGSKA (reference sequence).

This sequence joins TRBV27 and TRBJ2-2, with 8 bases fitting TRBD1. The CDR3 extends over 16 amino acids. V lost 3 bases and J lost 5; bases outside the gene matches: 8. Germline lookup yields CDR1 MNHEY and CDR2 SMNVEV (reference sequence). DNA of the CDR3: TGTGCCAGCAGTTTCTACAGGGGGTATCTTACCGGGGAGCTGTTTTTT. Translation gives CASSFYRGYLTGELFF.

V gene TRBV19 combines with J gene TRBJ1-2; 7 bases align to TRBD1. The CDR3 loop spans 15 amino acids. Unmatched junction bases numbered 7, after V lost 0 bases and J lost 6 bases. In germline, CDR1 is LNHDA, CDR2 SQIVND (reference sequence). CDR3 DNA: TGTGCCAGTAGTATAGATCTCGGACAGGAAAATGGCTACACCTTC. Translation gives CASSIDLGQENGYTF. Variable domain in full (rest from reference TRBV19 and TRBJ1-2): DGGITQSPKYLFRKEGQNVTLSCEQNLNHDAMYWYRQDPGQGLRLIYYSQIVNDFQKGDIAEGYSVSREKKESFPLTVTSAQKNPTAFYLCASSIDLGQENGYTFGSGTRLTVV.

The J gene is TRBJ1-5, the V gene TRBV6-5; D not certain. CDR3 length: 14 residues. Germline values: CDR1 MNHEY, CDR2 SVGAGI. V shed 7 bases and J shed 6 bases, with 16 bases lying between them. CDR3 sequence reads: CASISAISGQPQHF. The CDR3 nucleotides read TGTGCCAGCATTAGTGCAATCTCAGGTCAGCCCCAGCATTTT.

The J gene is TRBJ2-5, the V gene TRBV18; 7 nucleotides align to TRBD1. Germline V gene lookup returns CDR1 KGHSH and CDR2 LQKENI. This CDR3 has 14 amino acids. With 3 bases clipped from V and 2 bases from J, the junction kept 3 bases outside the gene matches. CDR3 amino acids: CASSPTGLQETQYF. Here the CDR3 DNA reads TGTGCCAGCTCACCGACAGGGCTACAAGAGACCCAGTACTTC. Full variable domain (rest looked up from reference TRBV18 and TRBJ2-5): NAGVMQNPRHLVRRRGQEARLRCSPMKGHSHVYWYRQLPEEGLKFMVYLQKENIIDESGMPKERFSAEFPKEGPSILRIQQVVRGDSAAYFCASSPTGLQETQYFGPGTRLLVL.

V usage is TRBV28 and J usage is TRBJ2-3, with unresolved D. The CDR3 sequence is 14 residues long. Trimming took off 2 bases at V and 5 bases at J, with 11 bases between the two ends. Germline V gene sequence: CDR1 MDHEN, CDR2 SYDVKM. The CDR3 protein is CASSLATRRDTQYF. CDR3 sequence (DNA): TGTGCCAGCAGTTTAGCCACCCGGAGAGATACGCAGTATTTT.